The 4 T cell receptor beta chains given below trace back to one sample, sequenced in a study of shared clonotypes between healthy human individuals. Sequenced by immunoSEQ multiplex PCR; TCRdb stores in-frame clones only, minus some. The data hold about 530,000 clones, with 75% to 80% observed a single time. Specimen: PBMCs. Source of these receptors: a woman in her forties in good health. Some clones in this sample may be carry-over from other donors' samples.

V usage is TRBV5-1 and J usage is TRBJ2-5; 8 bases agree with TRBD1. Per germline, CDR1 SGHRS and CDR2 YFSETQ. This CDR3 contains 15 residues. V lost 0 bases and J lost 5; bases outside the gene matches: 6. CDR3 loop: CASSLVTGEVETQYF. CDR3 nucleotides: TGCGCCAGCAGCTTGGTGACAGGGGAGGTGGAGACCCAGTACTTC.

The chain employs TRBV19 and TRBJ2-3; D possibly uses TRBD1 or TRBD2 (5 bases each). The germline gives CDR1 LNHDA, CDR2 SQIVND (reference sequence). This CDR3 contains 13 residues. V was cut by 3 bases and J by 10 bases, with 14 bases left in between. CDR3 region: CASSIRDGRAQYF. The CDR3 nucleotides are TGTGCCAGTAGTATCAGGGACGGCCGGGCGCAGTATTTT.

The rearrangement joins TRBV28 to TRBJ1-3, with D possibly TRBD1 on 6 matching bases. This CDR3 region has 18 residues. The V and J ends lost 7 bases and 0 bases respectively, with 22 bases between them. Germline CDR1 MDHEN, CDR2 SYDVKM. CDR3 sequence reads: CASTKGGQLVFSGNTIYF. The CDR3 DNA sequence: TGTGCCAGCACCAAAGGCGGACAGCTAGTTTTCTCTGGAAACACCATATATTTT.

The rearrangement links TRBV7-2 to TRBJ2-1; D is perhaps TRBD1 (6 bases). The ends were cut back, 3 bases at V and 3 bases at J, with 9 bases in the middle. The CDR3 is 14 amino acids. CDR1 and CDR2 from the germline V gene are SGHTA and FQGNSA. This CDR3 reads CASSFPQGYNEQFF. CDR3 in DNA: TGTGCCAGCAGCTTTCCACAGGGCTACAATGAGCAGTTCTTC.